A single TCR beta chain is shown here with its context. Measured with immunoSEQ multiplex PCR; TCRdb has only the in-frame clones, and not every one. The sample carries over 750,000 clones, about 97% recorded once. CDR1 and CDR2 (germline): SGHDN, FVKESK. CDR3 length: 11 residues. V was clipped by 2 bases and J by 8 bases, with 6 bases between them. The source of the sample is a study of shared clonotypes between healthy human individuals. Only CD45RO-negative cells positively selected for CCR7 counted as naive CD8 cells, so terminally differentiated effector memory CD45RA+ cells were excluded. The chain joins TRBV14 to TRBJ1-2; D gene unclear. The clonotype comes from a young man in good health. The sample consisted of naive CD8+ T cells sorted from blood. The CDR3 DNA reads TGTGCCAGCAGCCAATCAGCCGGCTACACCTTC. Its translation: CASSQSAGYTF.